The next 2 T cell receptor beta chains were all read from a single sample in a study of response to subunit inactivated influenza vaccine. Via MiXCR, TCRdb re-called the RT-PCR reads, giving one row per CDR3 protein. The sample carries more than 450,000 distinct CDR3 sequences, roughly 12% recorded once. These records were also assigned to another study, of T cells expressing NK-cell markers. That work states: TCR beta cDNA was made by 5'RACE template switching with UMIs.

Material: PBMCs from blood, obtained on the day of vaccination. These receptors all come from a man aged 45 to 65 who received an inactivated influenza vaccine.

This chain links TRBV20-1 with TRBJ2-3, with no clear D. Germline V gives CDR1 DFQATT, CDR2 SNEGSKA (reference sequence). Trimming shortened V by 4 bases and J by 0 bases, and 11 bases separated the two germline ends. The CDR3 runs 14 residues. CDR3 DNA: TGCAGTGCTACCCGGGTCCCTAGCACAGATACGCAGTATTTT. It encodes CSATRVPSTDTQYF.

This clonotype was picked up many times. V usage is TRBV28 and J usage is TRBJ2-1; D is unclear. Trimming cost V 6 bases and J 7 bases, with 7 bases left between them. The germline CDR1 and CDR2 sequences are MDHEN and SYDVKM. The length of the CDR3 is 11 residues. The CDR3 spells CASSRSNEQFF. CDR3 coding DNA: TGTGCCAGCAGCCGTTCAAATGAGCAGTTCTTC.